The T cell receptor (beta chain) under discussion was sequenced for a study of T cell responses to AZD1222 COVID-19 vaccine. The study, taken as a whole, reports: Variant regions that are unmutated are reportedly the target of nearly half of spike-specific TCRs. The sample set comprised mostly white British donors with more females, and clonal diversity was possibly underestimated.

This CDR3 is built from 15 residues. With V trimmed by 9 bases and J by 7 bases, 13 bases remained unmatched. Germline-derived CDR1 and CDR2 are MGHRA and YSYEKL. Points on this clone: Its antigen is not known.

Generated by immunoSEQ multiplex PCR, the TCRdb table keeps only in-frame clones and is missing some. This table holds more than 100,000 clones, roughly 84% found once. This TCR was recovered from an adult in good health. This chain joins TRBV4-1 and TRBJ2-3, with 10 bases identical to TRBD2. The sample here was peripheral blood, taken on day 0 of AZD1222 vaccination. The CDR3 nucleotides read TGCGCCAGTCGCCCTAGCGGGGGAGGAGGTAATACGCAGTATTTT. Its protein product is CASRPSGGGGNTQYF.